This T cell receptor (beta chain) is drawn from a study of blood T cell repertoires in COVID-19. In the original workflow: Nucleated cell counts were estimated from reference gene primer amplification. Profiled with immunoSEQ multiplex PCR; TCRdb holds only in-frame clones, not every one. Clone size and the V and J calls come from that table; the DNA yielded D and trimming. The table has 300,000 or so clones, 90% seen once. Seattle enrolled patients during active infection and tracked them longitudinally. Sequences were obtained from peripheral blood. The origin of this receptor is a woman in her 30s with COVID-19, enrolled during active disease.

CDR3 in DNA: TGTGCCAGCAGCTTACCAGCGGGAAACCAAGAGACCCAGTACTTC. Translated, it gives CASSLPAGNQETQYF. This chain links TRBV7-8 with TRBJ2-5, with 7 bases that match TRBD2. Germline assignment: CDR1 SGHVS and CDR2 FQNEAQ. This CDR3 contains 15 residues. After removal of 2 bases from V and 0 bases from J, the junction contained 3 bases not matched to a gene.